This T cell receptor beta chain was captured in a study of blood T cells in healthy people across ages. This clonotype was seen more than once but under ten times. The antigen is undetermined. Each of the donors had 9 to 10 milliliters of peripheral blood drawn into EDTA-treated Vacutainer tubes. It was with a sample-barcoded 5' primer and a J-beta primer mix that a second PCR of roughly 7 to 12 cycles was run. Each cDNA molecule, via a template-switch adaptor with 12 random nucleotides, was tagged. TCRdb fed the 5' RACE reads into MiXCR, producing one record per CDR3 protein. The sample includes more than 1,400,000 distinct CDR3 sequences, about 43% of them seen just once. Study-wide points: Researchers said unsorted PBMCs prevented a conclusive naive versus antigen-experienced comparison. A greater number of naive CD4+ cells and higher diversity distinguished long-lived donors from aged donors.

Germline loops: CDR1 SGHRS, CDR2 YFSETQ. The CDR3 is made up of 15 amino acids. The V end lost 4 bases, the J end lost 1 base, and 12 bases lay between the germline ends. The TCR was taken from a woman aged 18-29 years in good health. The material sequenced was blood. The V and J genes are TRBV5-1 and TRBJ1-5; TRBD1 is a possible D gene (5 bases). The CDR3 is CASSHGTKSNQPQHF. In nucleotides, the CDR3 is TGCGCCAGCAGCCATGGGACGAAAAGCAATCAGCCCCAGCATTTT.